Listed below are T cell receptor beta chains from one sample, sequenced in a study of cytomegalovirus exposure and HLA in healthy donors. Clones were read by immunoSEQ multiplex PCR, and TCRdb kept only the in-frame ones, dropping some. This table has approximately 150,000 clones, 88% appearing once. Sequencing used PBMCs. The source is a woman aged 40 to 50 in good health and CMV-seronegative. CDR3s include the opening cysteine and the closing phenylalanine or tryptophan. The D gene is left open where the match is weak. Size values are once, few and many counts, or a class for expanded clones, and some rows have none.

>TRBV7-9|TRBJ2-3|few|-
CASSARLGSEGTDTQYF
TGTGCCAGCAGCGCCCGCCTCGGTAGCGAAGGCACAGATACGCAGTATTTT
>TRBV28|TRBJ2-1|-|-
CATTRIFDEQFF
TGTGCCACCACGAGAATTTTTGATGAGCAGTTCTTC
>TRBV4-3|TRBJ2-1|-|-
CASSQMGARIADEQFF
TGCGCCAGCAGCCAGATGGGAGCTAGGATCGCAGATGAGCAGTTCTTC
>TRBV4-2|TRBJ1-6|-|-
CASSRGDSPLHF
TGTGCCAGCAGCCGGGGGGATTCACCCCTCCACTTT
>TRBV4-2|TRBJ2-7|-|TRBD2
CASSQATAGGGSLEQYF
TGTGCCAGCAGCCAAGCCACCGCGGGAGGGGGTTCCCTCGAGCAGTACTTC
>TRBV5-1|TRBJ2-1|-|TRBD2
CASSYLGGRESSGEQFF
TGCGCCAGCAGCTATTTAGGCGGGAGGGAAAGCAGTGGTGAGCAGTTCTTC
>TRBV11-2|TRBJ1-1|medium-sized|TRBD1
CASSLGQGNTEAFF
TGTGCCAGCAGCCTTGGACAGGGGAACACTGAAGCTTTCTTT
>TRBV30|TRBJ1-3|-|-
CAGQVNSGNTIYF
TGTGCCGGCCAAGTTAACTCTGGAAACACCATATATTTT
>TRBV30|TRBJ2-7|-|TRBD1
CAWSVRTGPYEQYF
TGTGCCTGGAGTGTAAGGACAGGCCCTTACGAGCAGTACTTC
>TRBV11-3|TRBJ2-7|-|-
CASSSGYLNEQYF
TGTGCCAGCAGTTCGGGGTATTTGAACGAGCAGTACTTC
>TRBV6-5|TRBJ1-5|-|-
CASSGHQYSNQPQHF
TGTGCCAGCAGTGGACACCAGTATAGCAATCAGCCCCAGCATTTT
>TRBV11-3|TRBJ2-2|-|-
CASSSLAGRGTGELFF
TGTGCCAGCAGCTCCCTAGCAGGTCGTGGCACCGGGGAGCTGTTTTTT
>TRBV27|TRBJ1-5|-|-
CATSKFGSGGRNQPQHF
TGTGCCACCAGCAAATTTGGGTCGGGGGGCCGTAATCAGCCCCAGCATTTT
>TRBV21-1|TRBJ2-1|-|-
CARPGLAGVHEQFF
TGTGCCAGACCCGGACTAGCGGGAGTCCATGAGCAGTTCTTC
>TRBV6-1|TRBJ2-3|-|TRBD2
CASSGWSREESDTQYF
TGTGCCAGCAGTGGTTGGAGTCGGGAGGAGTCAGATACGCAGTATTTT
>TRBV7-6|TRBJ2-5|-|-
CASSPPTGPVVQYF
TGTGCCAGCAGCCCACCTACAGGACCCGTGGTCCAGTACTTC
>TRBV18|TRBJ2-1|-|TRBD2
CASSLLAGIYNEQFF
TGTGCCAGCTCACTACTAGCGGGGATATACAATGAGCAGTTCTTC
>TRBV7-9|TRBJ2-4|-|TRBD2
CSSSLAGVVNIQYF
TGTTCCAGCAGCCTAGCGGGAGTTGTAAACATTCAGTACTTC